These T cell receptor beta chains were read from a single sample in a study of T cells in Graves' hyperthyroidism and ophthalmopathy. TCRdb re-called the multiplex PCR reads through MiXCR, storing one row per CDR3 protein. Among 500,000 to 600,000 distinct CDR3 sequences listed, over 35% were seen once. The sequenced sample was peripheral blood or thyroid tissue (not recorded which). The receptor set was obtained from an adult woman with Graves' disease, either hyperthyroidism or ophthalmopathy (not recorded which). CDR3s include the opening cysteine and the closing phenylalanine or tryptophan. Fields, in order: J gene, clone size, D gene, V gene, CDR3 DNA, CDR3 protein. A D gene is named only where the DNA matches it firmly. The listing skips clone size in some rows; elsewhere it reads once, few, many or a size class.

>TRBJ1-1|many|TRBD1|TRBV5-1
TGCGCCAGCAGCTGGGACAGGGGGAACACTGAAGCTTTCTTT
CASSWDRGNTEAFF
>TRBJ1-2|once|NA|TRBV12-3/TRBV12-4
TGTGCCAGCAGTTTTCATAAGGGGTCGGCTGTCTATGGCTACACCTTC
CASSFHKGSAVYGYTF
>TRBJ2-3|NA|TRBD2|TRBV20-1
TGCAGTGCTATACCTAGCGGGAGGACCACAGATACGCAGTATTTT
CSAIPSGRTTDTQYF
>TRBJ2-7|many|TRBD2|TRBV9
TGTGCCAGCAGCTCCCGGGGCGGGAGTTCCTACGAGCAGTACTTC
CASSSRGGSSYEQYF
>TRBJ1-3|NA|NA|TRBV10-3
TGTGCCATCAGTGAGACTCAGGGAACAAACTCTGGAAACACCATATATTTT
CAISETQGTNSGNTIYF
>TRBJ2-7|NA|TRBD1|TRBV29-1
TGCAGCGCCGGGACAGGGGGCAGGAGCTCCTACGAGCAGTACTTC
CSAGTGGRSSYEQYF
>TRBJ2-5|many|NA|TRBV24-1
TGTGCCACCAGTGATAGGGGGGCAGGGGAGTTGACCCAGTACTTC
CATSDRGAGELTQYF
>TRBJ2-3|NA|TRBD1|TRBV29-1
TGCAGCGTTGGTCCGGGACAGAGCACAGATACGCAGTATTTT
CSVGPGQSTDTQYF
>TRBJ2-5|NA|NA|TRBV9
TGTGCCAGCAGCGGGGCAGGAGCGACCCAAGAGACCCAGTACTTC
CASSGAGATQETQYF
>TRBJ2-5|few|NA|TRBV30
TGTGCCTCCTCGGACAGTGTGGAGACCCAGTACTTC
CASSDSVETQYF
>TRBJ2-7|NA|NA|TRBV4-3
TGCGCCAGCAGCCAAGGCAGGGAAAAGCAAGAGCAGTACTTC
CASSQGREKQEQYF
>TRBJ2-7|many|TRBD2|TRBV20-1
TGCAGTGCTAGAGTAACTAGCGGGATCTACGAGCAGTACTTC
CSARVTSGIYEQYF
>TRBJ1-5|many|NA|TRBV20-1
TGCAGTGCTAGTAGAGACTCATACAATCAGCCCCAGCATTTT
CSASRDSYNQPQHF
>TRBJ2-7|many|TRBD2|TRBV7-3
TGTGCCAGCAGCTCCCGGACGGGGGGCGAGCAGTACTTC
CASSSRTGGEQYF
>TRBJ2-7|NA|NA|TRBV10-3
TGTGCCATCAGTGAGTCGTCCGGACAGATCTCCTACGAGCAGTACTTC
CAISESSGQISYEQYF
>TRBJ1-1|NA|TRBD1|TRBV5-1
TGCGCCAGCAGCTGGGGACAGGCGGAGAACACTGAAGCTTTCTTT
CASSWGQAENTEAFF
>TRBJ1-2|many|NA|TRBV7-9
TGTGCCAGCAGCTTACGGGGGTTGGGTGGCTACACCTTC
CASSLRGLGGYTF
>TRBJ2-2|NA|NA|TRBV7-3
TGTGCCAGCACCTCAGGGGGGGCTGGCACCGGGGAGCTGTTTTTT
CASTSGGAGTGELFF
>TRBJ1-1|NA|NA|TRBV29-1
TGCAGCGTTGAAGATGACCCAGGGAAGAAAGCTTTCTTT
CSVEDDPGKKAFF
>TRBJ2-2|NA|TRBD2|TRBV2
TGTGCCAGCAGCCTTGATCGACTAGCCCCGAACACCGGGGAGCTGTTTTTT
CASSLDRLAPNTGELFF
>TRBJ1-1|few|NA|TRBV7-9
TGTGCCAGCAGCTCACCATTGAACACTGAAGCTTTCTTT
CASSSPLNTEAFF
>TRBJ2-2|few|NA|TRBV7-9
TGTGCCAGCAGCCACCGGGATGGGGGCGAAACCGGGGAGCTGTTTTTT
CASSHRDGGETGELFF
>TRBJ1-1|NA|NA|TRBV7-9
TGTGCCAGCAGCTCCGGTCCTCCCGGGGGCAGCACTGAAGCTTTCTTT
CASSSGPPGGSTEAFF
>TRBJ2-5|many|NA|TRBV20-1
TGCAGTGCTAGTCCCACCCCCCGGGGAGAGACCCAGTACTTC
CSASPTPRGETQYF
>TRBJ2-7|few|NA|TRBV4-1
TGCGCCAGCAGCCAAGTCCCGGGCGGGACTCCGCAGTACTTC
CASSQVPGGTPQYF
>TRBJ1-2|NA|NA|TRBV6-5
TGTGCCAGCAGTTACTCAGCTGGCGGGTCGAGGGGCTACACCTTC
CASSYSAGGSRGYTF
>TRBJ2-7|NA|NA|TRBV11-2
TGCGCCAGCAGCCAAGACCGAGCCGATTCCTACGAGCAGTACTTC
CASSQDRADSYEQYF
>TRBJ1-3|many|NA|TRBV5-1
TGCGCCAGCAGTCCTAAGCCCGGGACATTCAGCTCTGGAAACACCATATATTTT
CASSPKPGTFSSGNTIYF
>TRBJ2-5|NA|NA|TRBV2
TGTGCCAGCTATATTCCCCGGCTAGTTGAGACCCAGTACTTC
CASYIPRLVETQYF
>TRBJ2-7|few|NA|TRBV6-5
TGTGCCAGCACCCACTCAGGGGATGAGCAGTACTTC
CASTHSGDEQYF
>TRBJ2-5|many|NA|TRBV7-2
TGTGCCAGCAGTCGCGGACAGTACCAAGAGACCCAGTACTTC
CASSRGQYQETQYF
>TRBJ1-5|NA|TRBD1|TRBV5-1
TGCGCCAGCAGCACTGGACAGGGTCAGCCCCAGCATTTT
CASSTGQGQPQHF
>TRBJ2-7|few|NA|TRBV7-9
TGTGCCAGCAGGGGGGGAAACAAGGCCTACGAGCAGTACTTC
CASRGGNKAYEQYF
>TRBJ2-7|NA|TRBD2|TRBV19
TGTGCCAGTAGTAGCTCGTCAGCGGGAGGGACTCGGGAGCAGTACTTC
CASSSSSAGGTREQYF
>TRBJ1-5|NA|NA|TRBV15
TGTGCCACCAGCAACACCCGGGGGTTAAATCAGCCCCAGCATTTT
CATSNTRGLNQPQHF
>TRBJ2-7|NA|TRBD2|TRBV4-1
TGCGCCAGCAGCCAAGATCGGGTTGGACGGACTAGCGGGAGTCGGACCTACGAGCAGTACTTC
CASSQDRVGRTSGSRTYEQYF
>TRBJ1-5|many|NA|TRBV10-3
TGTGCCATCAGTGAGTCACCGCGGCAGCCCCAGCATTTT
CAISESPRQPQHF
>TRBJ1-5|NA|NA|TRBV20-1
TGCAGTGCTAGAGGGGGCGAACGGCATTTT
CSARGGERHF
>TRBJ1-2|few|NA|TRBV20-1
TGCAGTGCTCGTTACAGGGCGGGCTACACCTTC
CSARYRAGYTF
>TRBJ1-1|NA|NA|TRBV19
TGTGCCACATCCGGGACCGTGAACACTGAAGCTTTCTTT
CATSGTVNTEAFF
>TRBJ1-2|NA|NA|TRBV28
TGTGCCAGCAATGATAGGGCCGGGACCTATGGCTACACCTTC
CASNDRAGTYGYTF
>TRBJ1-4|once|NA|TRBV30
TGTGCCTGGAGTGATGACAGTTACGGCGAAAAACTGTTTTTT
CAWSDDSYGEKLFF
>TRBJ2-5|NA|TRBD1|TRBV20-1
TGCAGTGCTAGGGGGACAGGGGAGGAGACCCGGTACTTC
CSARGTGEETRYF
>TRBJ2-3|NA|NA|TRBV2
TGTGCCAGCAGTGAAGCGCCACACTCGGACACGCAGTATTTT
CASSEAPHSDTQYF
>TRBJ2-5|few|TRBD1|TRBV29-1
TGCAGCGTCGACAGGGAAGAGACCCAGTACTTC
CSVDREETQYF
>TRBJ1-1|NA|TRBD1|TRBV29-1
TGCAGCGTTCGACAGGGCGAGAACACTGAAGCTTTCTTT
CSVRQGENTEAFF
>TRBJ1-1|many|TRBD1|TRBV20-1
TGCAGTGCTAGAGAGACAGGGGTAATGAACACTGAAGCTTTCTTT
CSARETGVMNTEAFF
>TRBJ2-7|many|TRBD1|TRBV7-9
TGTGCCAGCAGCCCCACTGGACAGGGGGCTGACGAGCAGTACTTC
CASSPTGQGADEQYF
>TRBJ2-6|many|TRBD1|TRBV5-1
TGCGCCAGCAGCTCGGACAGGGGCCGCAACTCTGGGGCCAACGTCCTGACTTTC
CASSSDRGRNSGANVLTF
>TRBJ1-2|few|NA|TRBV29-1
TGCAGCGTTGAATCCCGGAACAGGAACTATGGCTACACCTTC
CSVESRNRNYGYTF
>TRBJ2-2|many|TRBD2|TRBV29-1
TGCAGCGTTGACGGGGGGACCGGGGAGCTGTTTTTT
CSVDGGTGELFF
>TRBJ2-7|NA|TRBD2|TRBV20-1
TGCAGTGCTAGAGCCTGGCGGGAGAGGTCCTACGAGCAGTACTTC
CSARAWRERSYEQYF
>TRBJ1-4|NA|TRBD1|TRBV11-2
TGCGCCAGCAGCCAAGAGGGGAGGGACAGGGGAAATGAAAAACTGTTTTTT
CASSQEGRDRGNEKLFF
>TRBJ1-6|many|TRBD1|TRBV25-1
TGTGCCAGCAGTGCCTCGTCCAACAACAGGGGTTCACCCCTCCACTTT
CASSASSNNRGSPLHF
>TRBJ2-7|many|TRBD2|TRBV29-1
TGCAGCGTATCTAGCGGGAGGTCCTACGAGCAGTACTTC
CSVSSGRSYEQYF
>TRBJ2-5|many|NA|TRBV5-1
TGCGCCAGCAGCTTGGGAGGGTGGGAAGAGACCCAGTACTTC
CASSLGGWEETQYF
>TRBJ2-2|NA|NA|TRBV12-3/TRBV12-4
TGTGCCAGCAGTTCGTACCAGGGGGGCACCGGGGAGCTGTTTTTT
CASSSYQGGTGELFF
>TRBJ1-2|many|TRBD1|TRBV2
TGTGCCAGCAGTGGAGGGCCAGGGGGCTTTGGATATGGCTACACCTTC
CASSGGPGGFGYGYTF
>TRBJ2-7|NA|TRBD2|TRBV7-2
TGTGCCAGCAGCTTAGCTAGCGGGAGGGATTACGAGCAGTACTTC
CASSLASGRDYEQYF
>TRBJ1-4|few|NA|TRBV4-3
TGCGCCAGCAGGGAGGCACGAAGTGAAAAACTGTTTTTT
CASREARSEKLFF